This TCR beta chain was recovered during a study of T cell repertoires in cytomegalovirus infection. Turning to the study itself: Peptides in the study included HLA-C-restricted and HLA-B-restricted CMV epitopes. A matching HLA type, together with CMV infection, was signaled by public TCR beta signatures.

TCRdb ran MiXCR on the reads and lists one entry per CDR3 protein. The sample gives 450,000 to 650,000 distinct CDR3 sequences, almost 40% of which show up once; about half is in the top ten. Regarding this clonotype: Its target is unknown.

Germline V CDR1 and CDR2: SGHNT, YYREEE (reference sequence). Trimming stripped 4 bases from V and 1 base from J, with 23 bases between. This CDR3 region has 18 residues. Findings of the study overall: The ex vivo response was dominated by HLA-C-restricted CMV-specific TCR beta clonotypes. People with CMV and the relevant HLA were identified by cumulative public TCR beta family frequency.

The receptor was derived from a human donor in good health (CMV status not recorded). Some clones in this sample may be carry-over from other donors' samples. This specimen consisted of cultured PBMCs, obtained from culture after CMV antigen stimulation. The chain links TRBV5-4 to TRBJ1-1, with unresolved D. DNA for the CDR3: TGTGCCAGCAGCCTAACTAAAGGGATGGGCAAAAAGAACACTGAAGCTTTCTTT. Protein sequence: CASSLTKGMGKKNTEAFF.